These 13 T cell receptor beta chains share one sample of origin, sequenced in a study of beta chain features in type 1 diabetes. The authors reverse transcribed all of the isolated RNA, so sequencing captured expressed TCRB transcripts. Only in-frame clones appear in the TCRdb table, and some are missing; sequencing was by immunoSEQ multiplex PCR. The sample consists of 900,000 or so clones, under 20% of them appearing once. The material sequenced was naive CD4+ T cells from blood. These receptors originate from a woman younger than 35 in good health.

This clone was detected only once. This rearrangement joins TRBV5-1 to TRBJ2-7, with D tentatively TRBD1 (6 bases). From germline, CDR1 is SGHRS and CDR2 YFSETQ. This CDR3 region has 15 residues. The germline V and J ends were trimmed by 0 bases and 2 bases, with 12 bases remaining between them. Here the CDR3 reads CASSLDVGGAYEQYF. In DNA, the CDR3 is TGCGCCAGCAGCTTGGACGTAGGGGGAGCCTACGAGCAGTACTTC. Drawing the rest from reference TRBV5-1 and TRBJ2-7, the complete variable domain is KAGVTQTPRYLIKTRGQQVTLSCSPISGHRSVSWYQQTPGQGLQFLFEYFSETQRNKGNFPGRFSGRQFSNSRSEMNVSTLELGDSALYLCASSLDVGGAYEQYFGPGTRLTVT.

This clone turned up a few times. The gene calls are TRBV19 and TRBJ2-2, with a weak D call TRBD1 (6 bases). The CDR3 totals 13 residues. Germline CDR1 and CDR2: LNHDA and SQIVND (reference sequence). Trimming took off 4 bases at V and 3 bases at J, with 6 bases between the two ends. CDR3 bases: TGTGCCAGTAGTAACAGGGACACCGGGGAGCTGTTTTTT. The encoded protein is CASSNRDTGELFF.

The genes are TRBV28 and TRBJ2-5; perhaps TRBD2 as D (6 bases). Trimming stripped 5 bases from V and 3 bases from J, with 13 bases between. Germline CDR1 is MDHEN and CDR2 is SYDVKM. This CDR3 has 14 residues. The CDR3 here is CASSPLGGEETQYF. The CDR3 coding sequence is TGTGCCAGCAGTCCCCTAGGAGGGGAAGAGACCCAGTACTTC.

The J gene is TRBJ1-2, the V gene TRBV4-3, with 8 bases matching TRBD1. Looked up from germline, CDR1 is LGHNA and CDR2 is YSLEER. This CDR3 is 16 amino acids long. With 1 base clipped from V and 0 bases from J, the junction kept 4 bases outside the gene matches. This CDR3 reads CASSQVGTGANYGYTF. Here the CDR3 DNA reads TGCGCCAGCAGCCAAGTAGGGACAGGAGCTAACTATGGCTACACCTTC.

This clone was detected a few times. V and J are TRBV27 and TRBJ1-6; 12 bases are shared with TRBD1. The J segment lost 8 bases and the V segment lost 4 bases, leaving 9 bases of the junction unmatched. Germline loops: CDR1 MNHEY, CDR2 SMNVEV (reference sequence). The CDR3 totals 17 residues. The CDR3 reads CASSYSMGQGAYSPLHF. The CDR3 DNA sequence: TGTGCCAGCAGTTATTCGATGGGACAGGGGGCTTATTCACCCCTCCACTTT.

This clone came up a few times. The rearrangement links TRBV28 to TRBJ2-7, with D perhaps matching TRBD1 (5 bases). This CDR3 has 14 residues. Deletions cut 6 bases from V and 0 bases from J, with 12 bases between. CDR1 and CDR2 from the germline V gene are MDHEN and SYDVKM. The CDR3 DNA is TGTGCCAGCAGAGATACAGGTTTCTCCTACGAGCAGTACTTC. Encoded protein: CASRDTGFSYEQYF. The full variable domain, rest sourced from reference TRBV28 and TRBJ2-7, is DVKVTQSSRYLVKRTGEKVFLECVQDMDHENMFWYRQDPGLGLRLIYFSYDVKMKEKGDIPEGYSVSREKKERFSLILESASTNQTSMYLCASRDTGFSYEQYFGPGTRLTVT.

This clone was observed a handful of times. This chain links TRBV10-3 with TRBJ2-2, with D possibly being TRBD1 (6 bases). CDR1 ENHRY and CDR2 SYGVKD come from the germline V gene. Trimming took off 10 bases at V and 3 bases at J, with 12 bases between the two ends. The CDR3 is made up of 13 amino acids. CDR3 sequence (DNA): TGTGCCACCCTTAGGGGGTACACCGGGGAGCTGTTTTTT. It yields the protein CATLRGYTGELFF.

The chain employs TRBV7-3 and TRBJ2-3; the match to TRBD2 covers 7 bases. The CDR3 consists of 14 residues. Unmatched junction bases numbered 6, after V lost 5 bases and J lost 4 bases. CDR1 and CDR2 (germline): SGHTA, FQGTGA. CDR3 DNA sequence: TGTGCCAGCAGCCCCCGGACTAGGGCAGATACGCAGTATTTT. Translation: CASSPRTRADTQYF.

The CDR3 reads CASSFSLAGTYEQYF. CDR3 sequence (DNA): TGTGCCAGCAGCTTCTCACTAGCGGGAACCTACGAGCAGTACTTC. J is TRBJ2-7 and V is TRBV7-2, with 10 bases that match TRBD2. Trimming removed 3 bases from V and 2 bases from J; junction bases left unmatched: 4. The CDR3 totals 15 residues. From germline, CDR1 is SGHTA and CDR2 FQGNSA.

This clone was seen only a few times. The rearrangement joins TRBV4-2 to TRBJ2-2; D unclear. The CDR3 spans 15 residues. Germline CDR1 reads LGHNA; CDR2 reads YNFKEQ. The V end lost 0 bases, the J end lost 2 bases, and 7 bases lay between the germline ends. CDR3 DNA sequence: TGTGCCAGCAGCCAAGATGACGGCAACACCGGGGAGCTGTTTTTT. Translated, it gives CASSQDDGNTGELFF.

The V gene is TRBV29-1, the J gene TRBJ2-1; D call uncertain. From germline, CDR1 is SQVTM and CDR2 ANQGSEA. Trimming took 5 bases from V and 6 from J, leaving 20 bases between them. The CDR3 covers 15 residues. CDR3 coding DNA: TGCAGCGTTCTGACGGGCCCGTCTAGGCCCAATGAGCAGTTCTTC. It yields the protein CSVLTGPSRPNEQFF.

This clone was seen more than once but under ten times. The rearrangement joins TRBV2 to TRBJ2-7; D is possibly TRBD1 or TRBD2 (5 bases each). The CDR3 loop spans 14 amino acids. The V and J ends lost 2 bases and 6 bases respectively, with 14 bases between them. Per the germline V gene, CDR1 is SNHLY and CDR2 is FYNNEI. DNA for the CDR3: TGTGCCAGCAGTGAAATAGGGGCCGCGGGCGAGCAGTACTTC. Encoded protein: CASSEIGAAGEQYF. Combining the CDR3 with reference TRBV2 and TRBJ2-7 gives the whole variable domain EPEVTQTPSHQVTQMGQEVILRCVPISNHLYFYWYRQILGQKVEFLVSFYNNEISEKSEIFDDQFSVERPDGSNFTLKIRSTKLEDSAMYFCASSEIGAAGEQYFGPGTRLTVT.

The V and J genes are TRBV28 and TRBJ1-5; no clear D gene. The CDR3 spans 12 residues. Per germline, CDR1 MDHEN and CDR2 SYDVKM. Trimming pared 8 bases from V and 6 bases from J, leaving 11 bases between. The CDR3 here is CASGMVRQPQHF. The CDR3 coding sequence is TGTGCCAGCGGGATGGTGCGTCAGCCCCAGCATTTT.